The sequence of this TCR beta chain was determined in a study of early T cells in non-severe SARS-CoV-2 infection listed by TCRdb under 2021. The study in broad terms: Because TCR sequencing was done on bulk RNA from unsorted whole blood, the alpha and beta chains could not be paired.

This clonotype was seen ten or more times. No antigen is known for it. Base quality data are lacking; no much larger clone is found one base away. Set within a cohort of healthcare workers in London, UK, this nested case-control study involved weekly PCR testing of nasopharyngeal swabs along with blood sampling. Healthcare workers were enrolled in the week of the UK lockdown, from 23 to 31 March 2020, and were followed every week for up to 16 weeks. To prepare the library, 5' RACE was applied. This sample was sequenced with a NextSeq 500. To correct for sequencing error and PCR bias, the TCR library protocol tagged individual cDNA molecules with unique molecular identifiers. TCR alpha and beta chains were both sequenced, and the abundances of alpha and beta sequences in each sample were closely correlated with each other. Per the source publication's procedure: Decombinator V4 was used to annotate TCR sequences for V gene, J gene and CDR3. Expanded TCRs were defined as changing significantly between any two time points under a Poisson model with p below 0.0001. TCR abundances were normalised to the total number of TCRs sequenced per sample and were expressed as counts per million. MAIT TCRs were defined by TRAV1-2 paired with TRAJ12, TRAJ20 or TRAJ33, and iNKT TCRs by TRAV10 paired with TRAJ18. VDJdb, accessed 1 November 2021, was searched for CMV, EBV and SARS-CoV-2 annotated TCRs, with TCRs annotated for multiple antigens excluded. TCRdb's own reprocessing of the public reads used fastp at Q25 and MiXCR and kept productive beta chains. Every distinct CDR3 protein forms one entry, paired with its most common genes and DNA. The V and J calls were determined by TCRdb, not by the authors. The sample includes 70,000 to 85,000 distinct CDR3 sequences, with about 12% observed a single time. The ten largest make up about 6.1% of the sample.

V and J are truncated by 8 bases and 0 bases respectively, leaving an intervening sequence of 17 bases. The CDR3, cysteine through phenylalanine, is 16 amino acids long. Here the CDR3 DNA is all that survives: 48 bases in frame from base 1. Study-wide findings and limitations: VDJdb matching was skewed toward anti-spike CD8 responses, so virus-specific expansions were likely underestimated and private and CD4 specificities were missed.

The chain employs TRBV12-3 or TRBV12-4 and TRBJ1-5; D gene: possibly TRBD1, on 5 matching bases. Source material: whole blood. This clonotype was sampled from an adult who was a healthcare worker with PCR-confirmed SARS-CoV-2 infection or an uninfected control (not recorded which). CDR3 region: CASARGFLYSNQPQHF. The DNA sequence follows: TGTGCCAGCGCCCGGGGCTTTCTTTATAGCAATCAGCCCCAGCATTTT.